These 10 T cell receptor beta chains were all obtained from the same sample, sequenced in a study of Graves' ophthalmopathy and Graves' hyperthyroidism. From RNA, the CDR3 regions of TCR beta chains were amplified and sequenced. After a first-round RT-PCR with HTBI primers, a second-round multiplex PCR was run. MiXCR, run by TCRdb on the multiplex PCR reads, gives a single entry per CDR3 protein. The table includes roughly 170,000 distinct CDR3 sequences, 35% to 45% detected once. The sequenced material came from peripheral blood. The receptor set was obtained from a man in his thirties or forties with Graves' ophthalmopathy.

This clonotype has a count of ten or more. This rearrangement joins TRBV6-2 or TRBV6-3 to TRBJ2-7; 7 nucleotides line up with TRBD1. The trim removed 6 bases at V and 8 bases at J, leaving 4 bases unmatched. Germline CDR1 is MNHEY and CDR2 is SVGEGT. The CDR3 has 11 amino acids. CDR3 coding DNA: TGTGCCAGCAGATTGACAGGGAAGCAGTACTTC. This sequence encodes CASRLTGKQYF.

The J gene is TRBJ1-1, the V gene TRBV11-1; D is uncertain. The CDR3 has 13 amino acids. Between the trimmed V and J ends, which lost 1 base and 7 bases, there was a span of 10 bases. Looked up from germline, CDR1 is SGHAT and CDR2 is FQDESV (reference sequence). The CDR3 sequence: CASSLGPVLEAFF. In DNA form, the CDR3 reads TGTGCCAGCAGCTTAGGCCCGGTACTTGAAGCTTTCTTT.

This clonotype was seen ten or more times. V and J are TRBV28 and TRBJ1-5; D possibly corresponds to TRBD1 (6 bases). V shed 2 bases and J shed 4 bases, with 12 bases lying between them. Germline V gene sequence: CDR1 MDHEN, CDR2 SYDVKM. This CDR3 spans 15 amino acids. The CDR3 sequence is CASSLLQGSNQPQHF. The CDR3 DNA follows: TGTGCCAGCAGTTTACTTCAGGGGTCAAATCAGCCCCAGCATTTT.

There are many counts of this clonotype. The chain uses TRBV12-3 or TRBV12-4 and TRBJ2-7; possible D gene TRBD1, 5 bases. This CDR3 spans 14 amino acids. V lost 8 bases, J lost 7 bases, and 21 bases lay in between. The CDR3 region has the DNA TGTGCCAGCCAGTCGTCACAGGCTCAGAGGGAGCAGTACTTC. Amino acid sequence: CASQSSQAQREQYF.

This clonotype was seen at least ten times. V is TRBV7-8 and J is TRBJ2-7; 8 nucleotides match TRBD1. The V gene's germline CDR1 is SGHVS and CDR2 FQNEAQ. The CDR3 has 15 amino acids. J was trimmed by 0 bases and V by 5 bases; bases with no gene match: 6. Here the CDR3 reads CASSHRGISSYEQYF. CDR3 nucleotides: TGTGCCAGCAGCCACAGGGGGATCAGCTCCTACGAGCAGTACTTC.

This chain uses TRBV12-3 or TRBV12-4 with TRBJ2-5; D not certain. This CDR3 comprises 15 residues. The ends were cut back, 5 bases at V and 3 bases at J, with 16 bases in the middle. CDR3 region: CASSILAEAEETQYF. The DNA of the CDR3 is TGTGCCAGCAGTATCCTTGCAGAAGCCGAAGAGACCCAGTACTTC.

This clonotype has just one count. In nucleotides, the CDR3 is TGTGCCAGCAGTCCCCAGGGACTAGCGGGAGTGAGGTACTTC. Protein: CASSPQGLAGVRYF. The rearrangement links TRBV6-2 or TRBV6-3 to TRBJ2-7; 14 bases agree with TRBD2. Germline loops: CDR1 MNHEY, CDR2 SVGEGT. The length of the CDR3 is 14 residues. With V trimmed by 5 bases and J by 12 bases, 9 bases remained unmatched.

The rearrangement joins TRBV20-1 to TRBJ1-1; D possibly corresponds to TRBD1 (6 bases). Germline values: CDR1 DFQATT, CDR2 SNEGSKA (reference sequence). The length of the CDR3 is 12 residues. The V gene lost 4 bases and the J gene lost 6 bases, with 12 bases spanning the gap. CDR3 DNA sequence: TGCAGTGCTATGGGGGAGGGGGCTGAAGCTTTCTTT. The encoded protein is CSAMGEGAEAFF.

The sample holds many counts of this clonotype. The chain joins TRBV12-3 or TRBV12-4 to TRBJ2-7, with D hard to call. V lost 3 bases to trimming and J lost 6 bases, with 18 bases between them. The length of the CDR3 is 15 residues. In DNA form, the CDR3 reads TGTGCCAGCAGTTTGAGGCGGCGGATTGGCACCGAGCAGTACTTC. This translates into CASSLRRRIGTEQYF.

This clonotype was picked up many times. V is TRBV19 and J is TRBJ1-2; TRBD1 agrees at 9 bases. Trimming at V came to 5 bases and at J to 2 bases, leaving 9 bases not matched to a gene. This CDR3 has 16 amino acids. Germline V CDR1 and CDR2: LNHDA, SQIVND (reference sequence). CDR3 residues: CASSSSRTGANYGYTF. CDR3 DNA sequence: TGTGCCAGTAGTTCTTCAAGGACAGGGGCGAACTATGGCTACACCTTC.